This entry lists 9 T cell receptor beta chains sequenced from one sample in a study of cytomegalovirus exposure and HLA in healthy donors. The PCR used 60 Vbeta and 13 Jbeta primers. Produced via immunoSEQ multiplex PCR; TCRdb's table is partial and in-frame only. The sample lists approximately 220,000 clones, about four fifths occurring once. Material for sequencing was PBMCs. Receptor source: a man aged 40-49 years in good health and CMV-seropositive.

The chain recombines TRBV6-6 with TRBJ1-3; D might be TRBD1 (5 bases). CDR3 length equals 13 residues. CDR1 and CDR2 from the germline V gene are MNHNY and SVGAGI (reference sequence). Between the trimmed V and J ends, which lost 6 bases and 2 bases, there was a span of 8 bases. This CDR3 is CASRSGPGNTIYF. The CDR3 DNA reads as TGTGCCAGCAGATCAGGGCCTGGAAACACCATATATTTT.

This clone appeared a few times. J is TRBJ1-2 and V is TRBV29-1, with TRBD1 as a possible D gene (5 bases). V was shortened by 5 bases and J by 0 bases, with 13 bases between the two germline ends. In germline, CDR1 is SQVTM, CDR2 ANQGSEA. The CDR3 contains 14 residues. CDR3 amino acids: CSVPRGTSNYGYTF. In DNA form, the CDR3 reads TGCAGCGTTCCCCGGGGGACCTCTAACTATGGCTACACCTTC.

The chain uses TRBV5-4 and TRBJ2-7; possibly TRBD1 for D (6 bases). Germline loops: CDR1 SGHNT, CDR2 YYREEE (reference sequence). Trimming shortened V by 4 bases and J by 5 bases, and 22 bases separated the two germline ends. There are 16 residues in the CDR3. For the CDR3, the DNA is TGTGCCAGCAGCGATCCGGGACACCTAAAGGGTGACGAGCAGTACTTC. This gives the protein CASSDPGHLKGDEQYF.

The count of this clone is one. V and J are TRBV27 and TRBJ1-2, with a tentative D call TRBD1 (6 bases). V was pared by 2 bases and J by 4 bases, with 17 bases between. CDR3 length: 16 amino acids. In germline, CDR1 is MNHEY, CDR2 SMNVEV (reference sequence). CDR3 loop: CASSLPRTDSGYGYTF. In DNA form, the CDR3 reads TGTGCCAGCAGTTTACCCCGGACAGATTCTGGCTATGGCTACACCTTC.

This clone has just one count. The genes are TRBV18 and TRBJ2-7, with a weak D call TRBD2 (5 bases). Looked up from germline, CDR1 is KGHSH and CDR2 is LQKENI. V gave up 2 bases and J gave up 1 base, with 12 bases separating them. This CDR3 comprises 15 residues. CDR3 region: CASSPIASPSYEQYF. The CDR3 coding sequence is TGTGCCAGCTCACCAATAGCGTCCCCGTCCTACGAGCAGTACTTC.

The chain employs TRBV7-9 and TRBJ2-1; 11 bases line up with TRBD2. Germline V gene data show CDR1 as SEHNR and CDR2 as FQNEAQ (reference sequence). V lost 4 bases, J lost 0 bases, and 8 bases stayed unmatched. The CDR3 totals 18 residues. CDR3 nucleotide sequence: TGTGCCAGCAGCTCTTTAGCGGGAGGGGCCACCTCCTACAATGAGCAGTTCTTC. This gives the protein CASSSLAGGATSYNEQFF.

The chain employs TRBV28 and TRBJ2-1; possible D gene TRBD2, 6 bases. CDR1 is MDHEN, CDR2 SYDVKM, per germline. The CDR3 extends over 12 amino acids. Trimming cost V 6 bases and J 6 bases, with 9 bases left between them. As DNA, the CDR3 is TGTGCCAGCAGACAGACTAGCAATGAGCAGTTCTTC. It codes for CASRQTSNEQFF.

The V call is TRBV4-1, the J call TRBJ1-3; weak D call: TRBD1 (6 bases). The CDR3 runs to 15 residues. V lost 7 bases, J lost 0 bases, and 13 bases lay in between. CDR1 and CDR2 from the germline V gene are MGHRA and YSYEKL. CDR3: CASTLTGFSGNTIYF. The CDR3 region has the DNA TGCGCCAGCACCCTGACAGGTTTCTCTGGAAACACCATATATTTT.

The V call is TRBV5-1, the J call TRBJ2-7; 9 bases line up with TRBD2. After removal of 0 bases from V and 0 bases from J, the junction contained 7 bases not matched to a gene. Germline CDR1 reads SGHRS; CDR2 reads YFSETQ. CDR3 length: 17 residues. CDR3 DNA: TGCGCCAGCAGCTTGGGACTAGCGGCAACGAACTCCTACGAGCAGTACTTC. Residues: CASSLGLAATNSYEQYF. The full variable domain, completed using reference TRBV5-1 and TRBJ2-7, is KAGVTQTPRYLIKTRGQQVTLSCSPISGHRSVSWYQQTPGQGLQFLFEYFSETQRNKGNFPGRFSGRQFSNSRSEMNVSTLELGDSALYLCASSLGLAATNSYEQYFGPGTRLTVT.